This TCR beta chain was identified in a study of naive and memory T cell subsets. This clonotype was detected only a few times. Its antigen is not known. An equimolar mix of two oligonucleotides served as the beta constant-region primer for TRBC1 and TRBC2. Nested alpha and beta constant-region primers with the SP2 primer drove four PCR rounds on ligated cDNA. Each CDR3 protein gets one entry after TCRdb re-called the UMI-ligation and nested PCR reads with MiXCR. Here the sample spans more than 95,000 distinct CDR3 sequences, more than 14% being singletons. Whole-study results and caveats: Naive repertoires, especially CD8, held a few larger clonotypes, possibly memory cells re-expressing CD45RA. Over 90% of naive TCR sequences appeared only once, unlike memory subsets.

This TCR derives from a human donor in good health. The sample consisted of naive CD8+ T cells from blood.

CDR3 in amino acids: CASNPEPHSYEQYF. The CDR3 bases are TGTGCCAGCAATCCAGAACCACACTCCTACGAGCAGTACTTC. The chain couples TRBV27 to TRBJ2-7, with D hard to call. Germline loops: CDR1 MNHEY, CDR2 SMNVEV (reference sequence). Trimming removed 7 bases from V and 0 bases from J, with 13 bases in between. The CDR3 covers 14 residues.